A selection of T cell receptor beta chains follows, all from one sample in a study of monozygotic twins with cystic fibrosis. Profiling relied on immunoSEQ multiplex PCR, and the TCRdb table lists in-frame clones only, not all of them. Among about 22,000 clones listed, more than 75% were seen once. Sequencing was carried out using blood. Every receptor here comes from a woman aged 25-40 years with cystic fibrosis. Each CDR3 is given with its conserved first and last residue. The order of the fields is J gene, V gene, D gene, clone size, CDR3 DNA, CDR3 protein. D genes are given only for firm matches. The listing skips clone size in some rows; elsewhere it reads once, few, many or a size class.

>TRBJ1-6|TRBV6-5|TRBD1|-
TGTGCCAGCAAGACAGGGGGCCGGTCACCCCTCCACTTT
CASKTGGRSPLHF
>TRBJ2-3|TRBV2|-|-
TGTGCCAGCAGTGAATGGACTCGGGCAGATACGCAGTATTTT
CASSEWTRADTQYF
>TRBJ2-7|TRBV9|-|-
TGTGCCAGCAGCGTAGGGTGGAACTACGAGCAGTACTTC
CASSVGWNYEQYF
>TRBJ2-3|TRBV2|TRBD2|-
TGTGCCAGCAGTGAAAGGGCGGGGGGGCGCACAGATACGCAGTATTTT
CASSERAGGRTDTQYF
>TRBJ1-2|TRBV4-2|TRBD1|-
TGTGCCAGCAGCTTAACAGGGGGGGTTGGTGGCTACACCTTC
CASSLTGGVGGYTF
>TRBJ1-1|TRBV7-9|-|-
TGTGCCAGCAGCTTGGTGAACACTGAAGCTTTCTTT
CASSLVNTEAFF
>TRBJ1-2|TRBV2|-|-
TGTGCCATCCAGGAAAGGGAGTCTTATGGCTACACCTTC
CAIQERESYGYTF
>TRBJ2-7|TRBV27|TRBD2|few
TGTGCCAGCCGTTTTGCGGGGGGCTACGAGCAGTACTTC
CASRFAGGYEQYF
>TRBJ2-1|TRBV27|TRBD2|-
TGTGCCAGCAGGCCGGGACTAGCGGGGGGTAAAGGTGAGCAGTTCTTC
CASRPGLAGGKGEQFF
>TRBJ1-5|TRBV27|TRBD1|-
TGTGCCAGTGGGGACAGGGGGCGTAATCAGCCCCAGCATTTT
CASGDRGRNQPQHF
>TRBJ2-3|TRBV6-1|TRBD2|-
TGTGCCAGCAGTGAATCGGGGGGTAGCGCCTCCACAGATACGCAGTATTTT
CASSESGGSASTDTQYF
>TRBJ2-3|TRBV5-1|TRBD2|-
TGCGCCAGCGGCCCCAGCGGGGCATTGGGAGATACGCAGTATTTT
CASGPSGALGDTQYF
>TRBJ2-1|TRBV10-3|TRBD2|-
TGTGCCATCAGTGTGGGTACGGGGGGCTACAATGAGCAGTTCTTC
CAISVGTGGYNEQFF
>TRBJ1-2|TRBV11-2|-|-
TGTGCCAGCAGCTTAGACCGCGGCTATGGCTACACCTTC
CASSLDRGYGYTF
>TRBJ2-5|TRBV5-1|-|-
TGCGCCAGCGCCCTGGGGGGCAGCAAAAAAGAGACCCAGTACTTC
CASALGGSKKETQYF
>TRBJ2-1|TRBV5-1|TRBD2|-
TGCGCCAGCAGCGGAGGACTAGCGGGGAGCTCCTACAATGAGCAGTTCTTC
CASSGGLAGSSYNEQFF
>TRBJ1-2|TRBV2|TRBD1|-
TGTAGTGGGGACAGGGGGGGACTCTATGGCTACACCTTC
CSGDRGGLYGYTF
>TRBJ2-7|TRBV9|-|medium-sized
TGTGCCAGCAGCGTAGGATCGGCTAGCGAGCAGTACTTC
CASSVGSASEQYF
>TRBJ1-6|TRBV19|-|-
TGTGCCAGTAGTATATCATGGGGGCAGAGTAATTCACCCCTCCACTTT
CASSISWGQSNSPLHF
>TRBJ2-4|TRBV12-2|-|few
TGTGCAAGTCGCTTAGGACCAGAGACAGGGGGCGAAGACTTC
CASRLGPETGGEDF
>TRBJ1-1|TRBV6-6|TRBD1|-
TGTGCCAGCAGTTACAGGGACAGGGGGCTGACGGCTTTCTTT
CASSYRDRGLTAFF
>TRBJ2-7|TRBV19|-|-
TGTGCCAGTAGTATAGTCCTCTCCTACGAGCAGTACTTC
CASSIVLSYEQYF
>TRBJ1-1|TRBV4-3|-|-
TGCGCCAGCAGCCAAGAAATCAGGCTCACTGAAGCTTTCTTT
CASSQEIRLTEAFF
>TRBJ2-7|TRBV10-3|TRBD1|-
TGTGCCATCAGTGAGACCGGGACAGGATCTTACGAGCAGTACTTC
CAISETGTGSYEQYF
>TRBJ1-1|TRBV21-1|-|-
TGTGCCAGCAGCGGACAGGGATGGTACACTGAAGCTTTCTTT
CASSGQGWYTEAFF
>TRBJ1-3|TRBV9|-|-
TGTGCCAGCAGCGTACCAGCTGGAAACACCATATATTTT
CASSVPAGNTIYF
>TRBJ2-7|TRBV18|-|-
TGTGCCAGCTCACTGAACAGACTTTACGAGCAGTACTTC
CASSLNRLYEQYF
>TRBJ1-6|TRBV6-1|TRBD1|-
TGTGCCAGCAGTGACGAGGGGACAGGAGGGTCACCCCTCCACTTT
CASSDEGTGGSPLHF
>TRBJ1-4|TRBV15|-|-
TGTGCCACCAGCAGCCGGGCCCTCCTTGGTAATGAAAAACTGTTTTTT
CATSSRALLGNEKLFF
>TRBJ1-1|TRBV11-2|-|-
TGTGCCAGCAGCCACCTCGAAGCTTTCTTT
CASSHLEAFF
>TRBJ2-7|TRBV9|TRBD1|-
TGTGCCAGCAGCGACAGGGGGGTGGGCTACGAGCAGTACTTC
CASSDRGVGYEQYF
>TRBJ2-7|TRBV21-1|-|-
TGTGCCAGCAGCAACGGGGGTTCCTCGCACTACGAGCAGTACTTC
CASSNGGSSHYEQYF
>TRBJ2-3|TRBV6-5|-|-
TGTGCCAGCAGTTACCTGGGAGGGGGGGCCCGAGATACGCAGTATTTT
CASSYLGGGARDTQYF
>TRBJ2-2|TRBV7-2|-|-
TGTGCCAGCAGCTTAGTTGCGGGGGCCACCGGGGAGCTGTTTTTT
CASSLVAGATGELFF
>TRBJ2-7|TRBV14|-|-
TGTGCCAGCAGCCTCAATCAGTGGCCCTACGAGCAGTACTTC
CASSLNQWPYEQYF
>TRBJ1-1|TRBV29-1|-|-
TGCAGCGCCGCGGGGGGAGACGTAACTGAAGCTTTCTTT
CSAAGGDVTEAFF
>TRBJ1-3|TRBV7-9|-|-
TGTGCCAGCAGCTTAGCCCTACTTGACACCATATATTTT
CASSLALLDTIYF
>TRBJ1-4|TRBV2|-|-
TGTGCCAGCACCAAGCAGATACTTAATGAAAAACTGTTTTTT
CASTKQILNEKLFF
>TRBJ2-3|TRBV19|TRBD2|-
TGTGCCAGCGCTAGACTAGCGGGGGCCACAGATACGCAGTATTTT
CASARLAGATDTQYF
>TRBJ2-5|TRBV7-6|-|-
TGTGCCAGCAGCTTAGAGACAGGCGGGGACGAGACCCAGTACTTC
CASSLETGGDETQYF
>TRBJ2-2|TRBV10-3|TRBD1|-
TGTGCCACCCGGACAGGGGGCGTTAACACCGGGGAGCTGTTTTTT
CATRTGGVNTGELFF
>TRBJ2-5|TRBV7-2|-|-
TGTGCCAGCACCGTACCTACTAGAGAGACCCAGTACTTC
CASTVPTRETQYF
>TRBJ2-1|TRBV4-3|-|-
TGCGCCAGCAGCCAAGAGATCGGGGCTACGCAGTTCTTC
CASSQEIGATQFF
>TRBJ1-6|TRBV25-1|TRBD1|few
TGTGCCAGCAGTGGAGCAGGGGGTCCTAATTCACCCCTCCACTTT
CASSGAGGPNSPLHF
>TRBJ1-6|TRBV25-1|-|few
TGTGCCAGCAGTGTACACAGCGGGGCTGGGAATTCACCCCTCCACTTT
CASSVHSGAGNSPLHF
>TRBJ2-5|TRBV2|TRBD2|-
TGTGCCAGCACCAGACTAGCGGGGGGGCAAGAGACCCAGTACTTC
CASTRLAGGQETQYF
>TRBJ2-1|TRBV6-5|-|-
TGTGCCAGCAGTTACGACTCCTACAATGAGCAGTTCTTC
CASSYDSYNEQFF
>TRBJ2-5|TRBV5-4|TRBD2|once
TGTGCCAGCAGCTCATACTCTAGCGGGTCCAGGGAGACCCAGTACTTC
CASSSYSSGSRETQYF
>TRBJ2-2|TRBV7-9|TRBD2|few
TGTGCCAGCAGCACAGCGGGGGCGAACACCGGGGAGCTGTTTTTT
CASSTAGANTGELFF
>TRBJ2-2|TRBV27|-|-
TGTGCCAGCAGTCGGTCCACAACGAACACCGGGGAGCTGTTTTTT
CASSRSTTNTGELFF
>TRBJ2-5|TRBV7-7|-|-
TGTGCCAGCTCCCCCGTAGGGCTATCACTTGAAACCCAGTACTTC
CASSPVGLSLETQYF
>TRBJ2-4|TRBV5-6|TRBD2|once
TGTGCCAGCAGCTTAGGACTAGCGGGGGGTCGAGCCAAAAACATTCAGTACTTC
CASSLGLAGGRAKNIQYF
>TRBJ1-2|TRBV28|-|-
TGTGCCAGCAGTTCAGGGTCTTTGTCGCGTGGCTACACCTTC
CASSSGSLSRGYTF
>TRBJ2-7|TRBV9|-|once
TGTGCCAGCAGCGTAGGTCCAGGAGTGGATACCTACGAGCAGTACTTC
CASSVGPGVDTYEQYF
>TRBJ1-1|TRBV25-1|-|-
TGTGCCAGCAGTGTAGGACGGTACACTGAAGCTTTCTTT
CASSVGRYTEAFF
>TRBJ2-7|TRBV4-3|TRBD1|-
TGCGCCAGCAGCCAAGGGGCCGGGACAGCCTACGAGCAGTACTTC
CASSQGAGTAYEQYF
>TRBJ2-1|TRBV9|-|once
TGTGCCAGCAGCGTAAACTACAATGAGCAGTTCTTC
CASSVNYNEQFF